This T cell receptor (beta chain) was retrieved from a study of shared T cell receptors in the human thymus. Clones were sequenced by immunoSEQ multiplex PCR, and TCRdb holds only the in-frame ones, with some missing. This table holds over 65,000 clones, around 96% found once. The CDR3 sequence is 16 residues long. V was clipped by 3 bases and J by 8 bases; unmatched bases: 10. The germline V gene encodes CDR1 SGHTA and CDR2 FQGTGA. The receptor was isolated from a human donor. The V call is TRBV7-3, the J call TRBJ1-6, with 7 bases lining up with TRBD1. Sequencing was carried out using thymocytes. CDR3 protein: CASSLARQGEDSPLHF. In nucleotides, the CDR3 is TGTGCCAGCAGCTTGGCGCGACAGGGAGAGGATTCACCCCTCCACTTT.